Listed below are T cell receptor beta chains from one sample, sequenced in a study of blood T cell repertoires in COVID-19. Generated by immunoSEQ multiplex PCR, the TCRdb table keeps only in-frame clones and is missing some. Of 250,000 to 350,000 clones listed, roughly 90% are singletons. Input material: PBMCs or T cells enriched from blood (not recorded which). The receptors derive from a woman in her twenties or thirties who had recovered from COVID-19. The CDR3 runs from the conserved cysteine through the conserved F or W. A D gene is named only where the DNA matches it firmly. Clone size, where shown, is once, few, many, or a class for clones that have expanded.

size	D	V	J	CDR3	DNA
few	TRBD1	TRBV7-2	TRBJ1-5	CASSLGTGVGNQPQHF	TGTGCCAGCAGCTTAGGGACAGGAGTGGGCAATCAGCCCCAGCATTTT
once	.	TRBV24-1	TRBJ2-1	CATSDGVANEQFF	TGTGCCACCAGTGATGGAGTAGCGAATGAGCAGTTCTTC
once	.	TRBV3-1/TRBV3-2	TRBJ1-1	CASSRGGWNTEAFF	TGTGCCAGCAGCCGAGGTGGGTGGAACACTGAAGCTTTCTTT
.	TRBD2	TRBV11-2	TRBJ2-2	CASSGTRTGNRAGELFF	TGTGCCAGCAGCGGGACTAGGACGGGAAATCGTGCCGGGGAGCTGTTTTTT
.	.	TRBV7-9	TRBJ1-3	CASSEDSNYGNTIYF	TGTGCCAGCAGCGAAGACTCTAACTACGGAAACACCATATATTTT
few	.	TRBV21-1	TRBJ2-1	CASSIEQGTEQFF	TGTGCCAGCAGTATAGAGCAGGGGACTGAGCAGTTCTTC
.	.	TRBV29-1	TRBJ1-1	CSHSGRTGSTEAFF	TGCAGCCATAGCGGACGGACGGGGTCCACTGAAGCTTTCTTT
.	.	TRBV4-2	TRBJ2-1	CASSQEGAHTATNEQFF	TGTGCCAGCAGCCAAGAAGGGGCGCATACAGCTACCAATGAGCAGTTCTTC
.	TRBD2	TRBV4-2	TRBJ2-3	CASSIAGGHSDTQYF	TGTGCCAGCAGCATAGCGGGGGGGCATTCAGATACGCAGTATTTT
.	.	TRBV28	TRBJ1-1	CASSLLHRAEAFF	TGTGCCAGCAGTTTATTACACAGAGCTGAAGCTTTCTTT
.	TRBD2	TRBV5-1	TRBJ2-3	CASSLVVGGSTRTDTQYF	TGCGCCAGCAGCTTGGTAGTGGGAGGGTCGACTCGCACAGATACGCAGTATTTT
once	.	TRBV5-1	TRBJ2-7	CASSRDYEQYF	TGCGCCAGCAGTCGCGACTACGAGCAGTACTTC
.	TRBD1	TRBV27	TRBJ2-7	CASSLSGTGVEQYF	TGTGCCAGCAGTTTATCCGGGACAGGGGTCGAGCAGTACTTC
.	.	TRBV3-1/TRBV3-2	TRBJ2-7	CASSQVSSGEQYF	TGTGCCAGCAGCCAAGTATCTTCCGGGGAGCAGTACTTC
.	TRBD1	TRBV24-1	TRBJ1-4	CATSDHRGKGEKLFF	TGTGCCACCAGTGACCACAGGGGGAAGGGAGAAAAACTGTTTTTT
.	TRBD2	TRBV7-8	TRBJ2-5	CASSLVGRVSGETQYF	TGTGCCAGCAGCTTAGTTGGGAGGGTATCTGGAGAGACCCAGTACTTC
.	TRBD1	TRBV5-1	TRBJ1-1	CASNPTGAMNTEAFF	TGCGCCAGCAACCCGACAGGGGCCATGAACACTGAAGCTTTCTTT
.	.	TRBV6-5	TRBJ2-7	CASSLGLSYEQYF	TGTGCCAGCAGTTTGGGACTGTCCTACGAGCAGTACTTC
.	.	TRBV11-2	TRBJ1-1	CASSSRTGYTEAFF	TGTGCCAGCAGCTCAAGGACTGGGTACACTGAAGCTTTCTTT
.	.	TRBV6-2/TRBV6-3	TRBJ1-2	CASSYSISAGTRLGYTF	TGTGCCAGCAGTTACTCGATATCCGCAGGGACTCGCTTAGGCTACACCTTC
.	TRBD1	TRBV6-2/TRBV6-3	TRBJ2-1	CASSVQGYEQFF	TGTGCCAGCAGTGTACAGGGGTATGAGCAGTTCTTC
.	.	TRBV12-3/TRBV12-4	TRBJ1-1	CASSYREDTEAFF	TGTGCCAGCAGTTACAGGGAAGACACTGAAGCTTTCTTT
.	.	TRBV28	TRBJ1-1	CASLGAWDTEAFF	TGTGCCAGCTTGGGGGCCTGGGACACTGAAGCTTTCTTT
.	.	TRBV5-1	TRBJ1-2	CASSAMDSGLYGYTF	TGCGCCAGCAGCGCCATGGACAGTGGGCTTTATGGCTACACCTTC
.	.	TRBV7-8	TRBJ1-5	CASSFGEGVQPQHF	TGTGCCAGCAGCTTCGGGGAGGGGGTCCAGCCCCAGCATTTT
few	.	TRBV28	TRBJ1-4	CASRAGMSFLTTNEKLFF	TGTGCCAGCCGGGCGGGGATGAGTTTCCTCACAACTAATGAAAAACTGTTTTTT
.	.	TRBV19	TRBJ1-2	CASSIRGHDYGYTF	TGTGCCAGTAGTATACGGGGACATGACTATGGCTACACCTTC
.	TRBD2	TRBV19	TRBJ2-1	CASSILAGANYNEQFF	TGTGCCAGTAGTATCCTAGCGGGAGCGAACTACAATGAGCAGTTCTTC
.	TRBD1	TRBV6-5	TRBJ2-7	CASRDRTPSSYEQYF	TGTGCCAGCAGGGACAGGACACCAAGCTCCTACGAGCAGTACTTC
.	TRBD2	TRBV4-3	TRBJ2-3	CASSQRAGGRGDTQYF	TGCGCCAGCAGCCAACGAGCGGGGGGGCGGGGAGATACGCAGTATTTT
.	TRBD1	TRBV19	TRBJ1-1	CASSTGQGRTEAFF	TGTGCCAGTAGTACGGGACAGGGTCGCACTGAAGCTTTCTTT
once	TRBD2	TRBV11-3	TRBJ2-1	CASSFSGGAGNEQFF	TGTGCCAGCAGCTTTAGCGGGGGGGCCGGGAATGAGCAGTTCTTC
.	.	TRBV5-4	TRBJ1-2	CASSLTGTNYGYTF	TGTGCCAGCAGCCTAACAGGGACTAACTATGGCTACACCTTC
.	TRBD1	TRBV6-2/TRBV6-3	TRBJ1-2	CASRRQGAGDGYTF	TGTGCCAGCCGCCGACAGGGGGCAGGAGATGGCTACACCTTC
.	.	TRBV28	TRBJ2-2	CASSFRLTGELFF	TGTGCCAGCAGTTTTCGACTCACCGGGGAGCTGTTTTTT
.	TRBD2	TRBV27	TRBJ2-7	CASSSSSGRALSYEQYF	TGTGCCAGCAGTTCCAGTAGCGGGAGGGCCTTATCCTACGAGCAGTACTTC
.	.	TRBV21-1	TRBJ2-7	CASSPPGRAETYEQYF	TGTGCCAGCAGCCCTCCAGGGCGCGCGGAAACCTACGAGCAGTACTTC
.	.	TRBV7-2	TRBJ2-7	CASSLAGRKYTYEQYF	TGTGCCAGCAGCTTAGCTGGCAGAAAGTATACCTACGAGCAGTACTTC
.	.	TRBV5-1	TRBJ2-3	CASSRDSTDTQYF	TGCGCCAGCAGCCGGGACTCGACAGATACGCAGTATTTT
.	.	TRBV3-1/TRBV3-2	TRBJ2-3	CASSQGGDTQYF	TGTGCCAGCAGCCAAGGCGGAGATACGCAGTATTTT
.	TRBD1	TRBV7-8	TRBJ1-3	CASSVTGVSGNTIYF	TGTGCCAGCAGCGTTACAGGGGTCTCTGGAAACACCATATATTTT
once	.	TRBV6-2/TRBV6-3	TRBJ1-1	CASSFLGRNTEAFF	TGTGCCAGCAGTTTCTTAGGGAGGAACACTGAAGCTTTCTTT
.	TRBD1	TRBV28	TRBJ1-1	CASSGQGKNTEAFF	TGTGCCAGCAGTGGACAGGGAAAGAACACTGAAGCTTTCTTT
few	.	TRBV19	TRBJ1-1	CASRKLDPAGETEAFF	TGTGCCAGTAGGAAACTAGACCCAGCGGGGGAAACTGAAGCTTTCTTT
.	.	TRBV19	TRBJ2-7	CASSIGQGGEQYF	TGTGCCAGTAGTATAGGGCAGGGAGGCGAGCAGTACTTC
.	TRBD2	TRBV4-2	TRBJ2-7	CASSHSSGETYEQYF	TGTGCCAGCAGCCACTCTAGCGGAGAAACCTACGAGCAGTACTTC
.	.	TRBV5-1	TRBJ1-2	CASSLSERNYGYTF	TGCGCCAGCAGCTTGTCGGAGCGCAACTATGGCTACACCTTC
.	.	TRBV6-5	TRBJ1-5	CASGLSSNQPQHF	TGTGCCAGCGGTCTGAGTAGCAATCAGCCCCAGCATTTT
.	.	TRBV10-3	TRBJ1-4	CAISESSGYNEKLFF	TGTGCCATCAGTGAATCGTCGGGGTACAATGAAAAACTGTTTTTT